These 27 T cell receptor beta chains share one sample of origin, sequenced in a study of CD8+CD57+ T cells in acquired aplastic anemia. Genomic DNA served as template for TCR beta VDJ and CDR3 profiling. TCRdb re-derived calls from the reads in MiXCR, one entry per CDR3 protein. The table records over 150,000 distinct CDR3 sequences, roughly 45% of them present only once. The sample consisted of sorted CD4+, CD8+, or CD8+CD57+ T cells (not recorded which) from PBMCs. These TCRs come from a human donor in good health.

A remark on this clonotype: As the CDR3 is not closed by the conserved phenylalanine or tryptophan, this likely results from a read error. This rearrangement joins TRBV20-1 to TRBJ1-1; D remains ambiguous. The CDR3 is made up of 15 amino acids. V was cut by 3 bases and J by 1 base, with 15 bases left in between. Germline V gene sequence: CDR1 DFQATT, CDR2 SNEGSKA (reference sequence). The CDR3 coding sequence is TGCAGTGCTAGCCCTCTAGACCTTTCGAACACTGAAGCTTTCTCT. It specifies CSASPLDLSNTEAFS.

This clonotype was recorded many times. This chain uses TRBV19 with TRBJ1-5, with D uncertain. The CDR3 consists of 15 residues. Trimming cost V 6 bases and J 2 bases, with 14 bases left between them. CDR1 and CDR2 from the germline V gene are LNHDA and SQIVND (reference sequence). CDR3 sequence: CASSLRPTGNQPQHF. CDR3 DNA: TGTGCCAGTAGCCTTCGCCCGACGGGCAATCAGCCCCAGCATTTT. Together with reference TRBV19 and TRBJ1-5, the CDR3 gives the full variable domain: DGGITQSPKYLFRKEGQNVTLSCEQNLNHDAMYWYRQDPGQGLRLIYYSQIVNDFQKGDIAEGYSVSREKKESFPLTVTSAQKNPTAFYLCASSLRPTGNQPQHFGDGTRLSIL.

This clonotype turned up a few times. The gene calls are TRBV28 and TRBJ2-5, with D possibly matching TRBD2 (6 bases). This CDR3 region has 14 residues. CDR1 and CDR2 from the germline V gene are MDHEN and SYDVKM. Trimming removed 6 bases at V and 5 bases at J, with 16 bases between. In nucleotides, the CDR3 is TGTGCCAGCAGCCGCCGACTAGGGGAGGAGACCCAGTACTTC. Translated: CASSRRLGEETQYF.

The chain is built from TRBV20-1 and TRBJ2-5, with 8 bases lining up with TRBD1. The CDR3 has 14 residues. Unmatched junction bases numbered 4, after V lost 2 bases and J lost 2 bases. CDR1 DFQATT and CDR2 SNEGSKA come from the germline V gene (reference sequence). CDR3 bases: TGCAGTGCTAGAAAGGGGGACAGGCAAGAGACCCAGTACTTC. Amino acids: CSARKGDRQETQYF.

The chain uses TRBV19 and TRBJ1-5, with D uncertain. Trimming pared 7 bases from V and 3 bases from J, leaving 10 bases between. In germline, CDR1 is LNHDA, CDR2 SQIVND (reference sequence). This CDR3 spans 13 amino acids. The CDR3 DNA sequence: TGTGCCAGTAAGTGCGCGATCAATCAGCCCCAGCATTTT. Translation gives CASKCAINQPQHF.

V gene TRBV12-3 or TRBV12-4 combines with J gene TRBJ2-5; 8 bases agree with TRBD1. With V trimmed by 4 bases and J by 4 bases, 2 bases remained unmatched. The CDR3 is 13 amino acids. This chain's CDR3 is CASSSDRGETQYF. DNA of the CDR3: TGTGCCAGCAGTTCTGACAGGGGAGAGACCCAGTACTTC.

The V and J genes are TRBV12-3 or TRBV12-4 and TRBJ2-7; either TRBD1 or TRBD2 may fit D (5 bases each). The V and J ends lost 4 bases and 5 bases respectively, with 18 bases between them. The CDR3 has 15 residues. CDR3 sequence reads: CASSSTNQGSDEQYF. Here the CDR3 DNA reads TGTGCCAGCAGTTCTACAAATCAGGGTAGCGACGAGCAGTACTTC.

There are many counts of this clonotype. V is TRBV6-5 and J is TRBJ2-5; TRBD1 agrees at 8 bases. The CDR3 sequence is 15 residues long. Germline trimming cut 4 bases from V and 5 bases from J; bases unmatched to any gene: 9. CDR1 MNHEY and CDR2 SVGAGI come from the germline V gene. The CDR3: CASSSQGAALETQYF. In DNA form, the CDR3 reads TGTGCCAGCAGTTCCCAGGGGGCGGCTCTGGAGACCCAGTACTTC.

This clonotype showed up just once. The rearrangement uses TRBV2 and TRBJ2-5; 7 bases are shared with TRBD2. The junction had 4 bases not matched to a gene; V was cut back by 9 bases and J by 3 bases. Germline V gene lookup returns CDR1 SNHLY and CDR2 FYNNEI. The CDR3 covers 12 residues. CDR3 DNA: TGTGCCAGTGGGGGGGGGGAAGAGACCCAGTACTTC. Its translation: CASGGGEETQYF.

This clonotype came up a few times. The V gene is TRBV19, the J gene TRBJ1-5; D call uncertain. Germline-derived CDR1 and CDR2 are LNHDA and SQIVND (reference sequence). The CDR3 contains 16 residues. With 5 bases removed from V and 2 bases from J, the gap between germline ends came to 16 bases. The CDR3 region has the DNA TGTGCCAGTAGTCCGCCATTAAAAGGTCGCAATCAGCCCCAGCATTTT. Amino acid sequence: CASSPPLKGRNQPQHF.

This clonotype was counted at least ten times. The genes are TRBV5-1 and TRBJ2-7; tentative D call: TRBD2 (6 bases). The V end was cut by 0 bases, the J end by 5 bases, with 12 bases between. This CDR3 has 14 residues. The germline V gene has CDR1 SGHRS and CDR2 YFSETQ. The CDR3 loop reads CASSLEASVNEQYF. The CDR3 bases are TGCGCCAGCAGCTTGGAGGCTAGCGTCAACGAGCAGTACTTC.

This clonotype showed up just a few times. This may come from a read error, since a much larger clone is one base off. Likely a read error: the CDR3 ends without its conserved phenylalanine or tryptophan. CDR3 in DNA: TGTGCCAGCAGCTTCGGCGATGGCGAGACCCAGTACCTC. It encodes CASSFGDGETQYL. The genes are TRBV11-1 and TRBJ2-5; D is unresolved. Trimming left V 3 bases short and J 5 bases short, with 10 bases between. Germline CDR1 SGHAT, CDR2 FQDESV (reference sequence). CDR3 size: 13 residues.

This chain joins TRBV18 and TRBJ2-1; 7 bases fit TRBD1. V shed 6 bases and J 8 bases; nucleotides not matched to a gene: 13. Germline V gene lookup returns CDR1 KGHSH and CDR2 LQKENI. The CDR3 runs to 15 residues. The DNA for the CDR3 is TGTGCCAGCTCCCGGGGACAGTTAAGGGTCGATGAGCAGTTCTTC. Translating it yields CASSRGQLRVDEQFF.

The table lists this clonotype with many counts. The gene calls are TRBV12-3 or TRBV12-4 and TRBJ2-5, with D perhaps TRBD1 or TRBD2 (5 bases each). The CDR3 has 15 residues. V gave up 1 base and J gave up 5 bases, with 14 bases separating them. CDR3 in amino acids: CASSLGSLGEETQYF. CDR3 sequence (DNA): TGTGCCAGCAGTTTAGGTTCATTGGGGGAGGAGACCCAGTACTTC.

A note on this clonotype: With a much larger clone just one base away, this may be a read error. This sequence joins TRBV3-1 and TRBJ2-7; unclear D gene. The germline V gene has CDR1 LGHDT and CDR2 YNNKEL (reference sequence). This CDR3 comprises 11 residues. The CDR3 protein is CASGTSYDQYF. In nucleotides, the CDR3 is TGTGCCAGCGGAACCTCCTACGATCAGTACTTC.

This chain joins TRBV7-9 and TRBJ2-3; D possibly corresponds to TRBD2 (7 bases). The CDR3 covers 13 residues. The germline gives CDR1 SEHNR, CDR2 FQNEAQ (reference sequence). Trimming took 4 bases from V and 4 from J, leaving 9 bases between them. CDR3 DNA sequence: TGTGCCAGCAGCTCGCGGGGGCCAGATACGCAGTATTTT. Translated, it gives CASSSRGPDTQYF. Complete variable domain (other parts from reference TRBV7-9 and TRBJ2-3): DTGVSQNPRHKITKRGQNVTFRCDPISEHNRLYWYRQTLGQGPEFLTYFQNEAQLEKSRLLSDRFSAERPKGSFSTLEIQRTEQGDSAMYLCASSSRGPDTQYFGPGTRLTVL.

There are a few counts of this clonotype. This chain connects TRBV7-9 to TRBJ1-1; D not certain. The CDR3 totals 12 residues. Germline V gene lookup returns CDR1 SEHNR and CDR2 FQNEAQ (reference sequence). Between the trimmed V and J ends, which lost 5 bases and 1 base, there was a span of 5 bases. The CDR3 bases are TGTGCCAGCAGCCCATCGAACACTGAAGCTTTCTTT. Residues: CASSPSNTEAFF. Combining the CDR3 with reference TRBV7-9 and TRBJ1-1 gives the whole variable domain DTGVSQNPRHKITKRGQNVTFRCDPISEHNRLYWYRQTLGQGPEFLTYFQNEAQLEKSRLLSDRFSAERPKGSFSTLEIQRTEQGDSAMYLCASSPSNTEAFFGQGTRLTVV.

This clonotype was seen repeatedly, ten times or more. V and J are TRBV10-3 and TRBJ1-1, with D possibly being TRBD1 (6 bases). There are 16 residues in the CDR3. In germline, CDR1 is ENHRY, CDR2 SYGVKD. The ends were cut back, 3 bases at V and 1 base at J, with 15 bases in the middle. CDR3 coding DNA: TGTGCCATCAGTGATAGGGGGATGGGGGGGAACACTGAAGCTTTCTTT. This sequence encodes CAISDRGMGGNTEAFF.

This clonotype has only a few counts. The chain combines TRBV3-1 with TRBJ2-7; possibly TRBD2 for D (6 bases). The CDR3 has 13 amino acids. The ends were cut back, 0 bases at V and 5 bases at J, with 8 bases in the middle. Germline V gene sequence: CDR1 LGHDT, CDR2 YNNKEL (reference sequence). CDR3 DNA: TGTGCCAGCAGCCAAGAGGGGGGTCACGAGCAGTACTTC. This encodes CASSQEGGHEQYF.

This clonotype was counted only a few times. The chain couples TRBV5-5 to TRBJ2-5; 11 positions agree with TRBD1. The CDR3 has 16 residues. The J segment lost 2 bases and the V segment lost 5 bases, leaving 8 bases of the junction unmatched. Germline lookup yields CDR1 SGHKS and CDR2 YYEKEE (reference sequence). Written as DNA, the CDR3 is TGTGCCAGCAGTCGGACAGGGGGCGGAGTACAAGAGACCCAGTACTTC. This codes for CASSRTGGGVQETQYF. The full variable domain, with the rest looked up from reference TRBV5-5 and TRBJ2-5, is DAGVTQSPTHLIKTRGQQVTLRCSPISGHKSVSWYQQVLGQGPQFIFQYYEKEERGRGNFPDRFSARQFPNYSSELNVNALLLGDSALYLCASSRTGGGVQETQYFGPGTRLLVL.

This sequence joins TRBV3-1 and TRBJ1-1; 9 bases line up with TRBD1. Trimming removed 0 bases from V and 10 bases from J; junction bases left unmatched: 6. Germline CDR1 LGHDT, CDR2 YNNKEL (reference sequence). This CDR3 has 14 amino acids. The CDR3, as DNA: TGTGCCAGCAGCCAAGAAACCGTGGGACAGGGAGCTTTCTTT. This gives the protein CASSQETVGQGAFF.

The CDR3 is CAISVAPRSTDTQYF. The CDR3 DNA sequence: TGTGCCATCAGTGTGGCACCGCGGAGCACAGATACGCAGTATTTT. V gene TRBV10-3 combines with J gene TRBJ2-3; D is unclear. V was pared by 4 bases and J by 0 bases, with 11 bases between. This CDR3 comprises 15 residues. Germline lookup yields CDR1 ENHRY and CDR2 SYGVKD.

The chain links TRBV10-3 to TRBJ2-5, with D possibly TRBD2 on 6 matching bases. The V end was cut by 0 bases, the J end by 7 bases, with 12 bases between. CDR3 size: 14 residues. Germline assignment: CDR1 ENHRY and CDR2 SYGVKD. The CDR3 DNA is TGTGCCATCAGTGAGTCCCGTAGCGGCGGGACCCAGTACTTC. Translation: CAISESRSGGTQYF.

In its sample, this clonotype was seen many times. This CDR3 reads CASSPGDTHYEQYF. The CDR3 region has the DNA TGTGCCAGCAGCCCGGGGGACACCCACTACGAGCAGTACTTC. This chain links TRBV12-3 or TRBV12-4 with TRBJ2-7; D possibly matches TRBD1 or TRBD2 (6 bases each). V gave up 6 bases and J gave up 3 bases, with 15 bases separating them. This CDR3 spans 14 amino acids.

The table lists this clonotype with a few counts. The chain carries TRBV7-2 and TRBJ2-1; D not certain. Germline lookup yields CDR1 SGHTA and CDR2 FQGNSA. Trimming took 6 bases from V and 8 from J, leaving 5 bases between them. The CDR3 consists of 10 residues. DNA for the CDR3: TGTGCCAGCAGGGTCGATGAGCAGTTCTTC. Its translation: CASRVDEQFF.

This clonotype was counted at least ten times. The rearrangement joins TRBV6-1 to TRBJ1-2, with 8 bases identical to TRBD1. Germline CDR1 and CDR2: MNHNS and SASEGT. This CDR3 contains 14 residues. V shed 5 bases, J shed 4 bases, and the junction held 6 bases outside the gene matches. In nucleotides, the CDR3 is TGTGCCAGCAGTCCCATTACAGGGGGCTATGGCTACACCTTC. It codes for CASSPITGGYGYTF.

On this clonotype: Since a much larger clone is just one base distant, this may be a read error. The chain links TRBV5-1 to TRBJ2-1; D is ambiguous. Trimming took 0 bases from V and 6 from J, leaving 19 bases between them. The CDR3 is made up of 17 amino acids. In germline, CDR1 is SGHRS, CDR2 YFSETQ. CDR3: CASSLEGPAIPRNEQFF. Written as DNA, the CDR3 is TGCGCCAGCAGCTTGGAAGGGCCCGCTATCCCGCGCAATGAGCAGTTCTTC.